The rows below give T cell receptor beta chains drawn from one sample of a study of blood T cell repertoires in COVID-19. The repertoire was sequenced with immunoSEQ multiplex PCR; TCRdb's copy has only in-frame clones and lacks some. In the table there are roughly 270,000 clones, 85% of which are singletons. The source material was PBMCs or T cells enriched from blood (not recorded which). Source of these receptors: a woman between 45 and 60 years old who had recovered from COVID-19. Each CDR3 is given with its conserved first and last residue. D genes are given only for firm matches. Some rows have no size entry. The others give once, few or many, or a class for an expanded clone.

j_gene	v_gene	abundance	d_gene	CDR3nt	CDR3aa
TRBJ1-4	TRBV27	-	-	TGTGCCAGCCGGACTGGAGGTGGTAATGAAAAACTGTTTTTT	CASRTGGGNEKLFF
TRBJ1-6	TRBV19	-	TRBD1	TGTGCCAGTAGTATGGGACAGGGGAATAATTCACCCCTCCACTTT	CASSMGQGNNSPLHF
TRBJ1-5	TRBV3-1/TRBV3-2	-	-	TGTGCCAGCAGCCAACGGGGGGCAGGCAATCAGCCCCAGCATTTT	CASSQRGAGNQPQHF
TRBJ2-7	TRBV4-2	-	-	TGTGCCAGCAGCCAAGAGGGGGCGGGCCGGTGGTACGAGCAGTACTTC	CASSQEGAGRWYEQYF
TRBJ2-7	TRBV6-5	-	TRBD1	TGTGCCAGCAGTTACTCCCGACAGGGGTCCTACGAGCAGTACTTC	CASSYSRQGSYEQYF
TRBJ2-3	TRBV7-2	-	-	TGTGCCAGCAGCTTAGGAGGACATAACACAGATACGCAGTATTTT	CASSLGGHNTDTQYF
TRBJ1-2	TRBV19	few	TRBD1	TGTGCCAGTAGTCCGGGACAGGGGGCCGGTGGCTACACCTTC	CASSPGQGAGGYTF
TRBJ2-2	TRBV5-1	once	TRBD1	TGCGCCAGCAGCCGACAGGGTAACACCGGGGAGCTGTTTTTT	CASSRQGNTGELFF
TRBJ2-3	TRBV29-1	few	TRBD2	TGCAGCGTCGGCGAGCGGGGGGTGGATACGCAGTATTTT	CSVGERGVDTQYF
TRBJ2-3	TRBV11-2	-	TRBD2	TGTGCCAGCAGCTCTCCCGGGGGGTTGAGGGAGGGCAAAGATACGCAGTATTTT	CASSSPGGLREGKDTQYF
TRBJ1-1	TRBV7-3	-	-	TGTGCCAGCAGCTTAACGAAGGACAAGAACACTGAAGCTTTCTTT	CASSLTKDKNTEAFF
TRBJ2-2	TRBV6-4	-	TRBD2	TGTGCCAGCAGTGAAGAGGGGACTAGCAACACCGGGGAGCTGTTTTTT	CASSEEGTSNTGELFF
TRBJ1-1	TRBV3-1/TRBV3-2	-	-	TGTGCCAGCAGGGGGGGATCTGAAGCTTTCTTT	CASRGGSEAFF
TRBJ1-5	TRBV4-1	-	-	TGCGCCAGCAGCCAATCGGGGGGCCGATATAGCAATCAGCCCCAGCATTTT	CASSQSGGRYSNQPQHF
TRBJ2-7	TRBV5-1	-	-	TGCGCCAGCAGCTTGGTCCCCCGGTCCTACGAGCAGTACTTC	CASSLVPRSYEQYF
TRBJ2-1	TRBV9	-	-	TGTGCCAGCAGCGTAGCGGAGGGGTTCTACAATGAGCAGTTCTTC	CASSVAEGFYNEQFF
TRBJ1-1	TRBV2	-	TRBD1	TGTGCCAGCAGGGCCGACAGGGCCCGGGAGAACACTGAAGCTTTCTTT	CASRADRARENTEAFF
TRBJ1-6	TRBV5-5	-	TRBD1	TGTGCCAGCAGCTTGGTTGGGACAGGGGCCTATTCACCCCTCCACTTT	CASSLVGTGAYSPLHF
TRBJ2-2	TRBV27	once	TRBD2	TGTGCCAGCAGTTTAGGATCAACTAGCGCCGGGGAGCTGTTTTTT	CASSLGSTSAGELFF
TRBJ2-7	TRBV7-9	-	TRBD1	TGTGCCAGCAGCTTAGGGACAGGGCTTAGGGAGCAGTACTTC	CASSLGTGLREQYF
TRBJ1-5	TRBV10-3	-	TRBD1	TGTGCCGGCGGACAGGGTGAGTATCAGCCCCAGCATTTT	CAGGQGEYQPQHF
TRBJ2-2	TRBV25-1	-	TRBD1	TGTGCCAGCAGTGACCTCGACAGGGGGCCGGCGGGGGAGCTGTTTTTT	CASSDLDRGPAGELFF
TRBJ1-2	TRBV19	-	-	TGTGCCAGTAGTTTGTCAGGGGATCCGAACTATGGCTACACCTTC	CASSLSGDPNYGYTF
TRBJ1-5	TRBV7-8	-	TRBD1	TGTGCCAGCAGCTTATCTAGGACAGGAGACAATCAGCCCCAGCATTTT	CASSLSRTGDNQPQHF
TRBJ2-3	TRBV5-4	-	TRBD2	TGTGCCAGCAGCTTGGCCGGGGGGATAGATACGCAGTATTTT	CASSLAGGIDTQYF
TRBJ2-7	TRBV10-1	-	-	TGCGCCAGCTCTCCGGGACAACCAAACTCCTACGAGCAGTACTTC	CASSPGQPNSYEQYF
TRBJ1-6	TRBV30	once	TRBD1	TGTGCCTGGAAAAGACAGGGGCAAGCGTCACCCCTCCACTTT	CAWKRQGQASPLHF
TRBJ1-2	TRBV5-1	-	-	TGCGCCAGCAGCTTGTACTTCAAAAGTTTGTCCGAGGTCTATGGCTACACCTTC	CASSLYFKSLSEVYGYTF
TRBJ2-1	TRBV3-1/TRBV3-2	-	-	TGTGCCAGCTTAGGACAAGATAACAATGAGCAGTTCTTC	CASLGQDNNEQFF
TRBJ1-4	TRBV24-1	once	-	TGTGCCACCAGTGAGGGCCCGGCCGCAACTAATGAAAAACTGTTTTTT	CATSEGPAATNEKLFF
TRBJ1-1	TRBV5-1	-	-	TGCGCCAGCAGCTTGGCCCCGGCAGGGAGGGACACTGAAGCTTTCTTT	CASSLAPAGRDTEAFF
TRBJ1-1	TRBV2	few	-	TGTGCCAGCAGCCCAAGCCCGGCAGGGGAAGCTTTCTTT	CASSPSPAGEAFF
TRBJ2-1	TRBV11-2	-	-	TGTGCCAGCAGCTTAGGGACAGACAATGAGCAGTTCTTC	CASSLGTDNEQFF
TRBJ1-1	TRBV30	few	TRBD1	TGTGCCTGGAGTCGACGGACAGGGGGCAAGACTGAAGCTTTCTTT	CAWSRRTGGKTEAFF
TRBJ1-2	TRBV19	-	TRBD1	TGTGCCAGTAGAGGACAGGGGTACTATGGCTACACCTTC	CASRGQGYYGYTF
TRBJ2-1	TRBV30	-	TRBD1	TGTGCCTGGAGTGTAATGGGGGACAGGGTGTTCAATGAGCAGTTCTTC	CAWSVMGDRVFNEQFF